The TCR beta chain described here comes from a study of blood T cell repertoires in COVID-19. Study at large: Spain, Italy and the United States supplied samples that represented acute and convalescent COVID-19. PBMCs, B-cell-depleted T cells, or T cells were the source of the cDNA or gDNA that made up the material.

The CDR3 covers 15 residues. V lost 1 base and J lost 7; bases outside the gene matches: 7. In germline, CDR1 is SGHRS, CDR2 YFSETQ. There are a few counts of this clone. Study processing details: Amplification with reference gene primers provided the estimates of nucleated cell counts. TCRdb's table, derived via immunoSEQ multiplex PCR, lists solely in-frame clones and lacks some. V and J calls and clone size are those listed in that table; D and trimming were worked out from the DNA. Among roughly 250,000 clones, roughly 83% were seen once, and the ten largest hold over 7.5%. This clonotype originated in a woman aged 80 or over with acute or convalescent COVID-19. Source material: peripheral blood. The chain joins TRBV5-1 to TRBJ1-4, with 7 bases that match TRBD1. This CDR3 reads CASSLRGRGFEKLFF. CDR3 in DNA: TGCGCCAGCAGCTTGCGGGGCAGGGGGTTTGAAAAACTGTTTTTT.